A selection of T cell receptor beta chains follows, all from one sample in a study of CD8+ T cells in alopecia areata. Repertoires were generated with immunoSEQ multiplex PCR, while TCRdb's copy carries only in-frame clones and drops some. The sample has around 140,000 clones; about 90% are singletons. The source material was CD8+ T cells sorted from blood, sampled at week 0. Receptors were obtained from a human donor with alopecia areata. Each CDR3 is given with its conserved first and last residue. The D gene is left open where the match is weak. Only some rows state a clone size, as once, few, many or a class for expanded clones.

clone_size: .
j_call: TRBJ2-5
v_call: TRBV9
cdr3_length: 15
d_call: .
cdr3_nt: TGTGCCAGCAGCGTTTTCTTCGGCGTCCAAGAGACCCAGTACTTC
cdr3_aa: CASSVFFGVQETQYF

clone_size: .
j_call: TRBJ2-1
v_call: TRBV6-4
cdr3_length: 15
d_call: .
cdr3_nt: TGTGCCAGCAGTGAAGATGGCAGGGAATACAATGAGCAGTTCTTC
cdr3_aa: CASSEDGREYNEQFF

clone_size: .
j_call: TRBJ2-3
v_call: TRBV7-8
cdr3_length: 19
d_call: TRBD1
cdr3_nt: TGTGCCAGCAGCTTACCCGGCGTTGGGCAGGGGGCAATGGGAGATACGCAGTATTTT
cdr3_aa: CASSLPGVGQGAMGDTQYF

clone_size: .
j_call: TRBJ1-4
v_call: TRBV7-9
cdr3_length: 16
d_call: .
cdr3_nt: TGTGCCAGCAGCTTAGCCTACAGGGAAGAAAATGAAAAACTGTTTTTT
cdr3_aa: CASSLAYREENEKLFF

clone_size: .
j_call: TRBJ2-7
v_call: TRBV7-6
cdr3_length: 12
d_call: .
cdr3_nt: TGTGCCAGCAGCCGAGTGGGGCACGAGCAGTACTTC
cdr3_aa: CASSRVGHEQYF

clone_size: .
j_call: TRBJ2-7
v_call: TRBV14
cdr3_length: 14
d_call: .
cdr3_nt: TGTGCCAGCAGCCGGAACGGGGTATTCGACGAGCAGTACTTC
cdr3_aa: CASSRNGVFDEQYF

clone_size: .
j_call: TRBJ2-7
v_call: TRBV7-9
cdr3_length: 13
d_call: .
cdr3_nt: TGTGCCAGCAGTCACGACGGGGCCTACGAGCAGTACTTC
cdr3_aa: CASSHDGAYEQYF

clone_size: .
j_call: TRBJ1-1
v_call: TRBV7-2
cdr3_length: 13
d_call: .
cdr3_nt: TGTGCCAGCAGCTTAGGGGTAAGGGCAGAAGCTTTCTTT
cdr3_aa: CASSLGVRAEAFF

clone_size: .
j_call: TRBJ2-1
v_call: TRBV29-1
cdr3_length: 13
d_call: .
cdr3_nt: TGCAGCGTTGAAGATCACACTGCTAATGAGCAGTTCTTC
cdr3_aa: CSVEDHTANEQFF

clone_size: .
j_call: TRBJ2-7
v_call: TRBV5-1
cdr3_length: 14
d_call: TRBD2
cdr3_nt: TGCGCCAGCAGCTCCGGGACTAGCGGGTACGAGCAGTACTTC
cdr3_aa: CASSSGTSGYEQYF

clone_size: .
j_call: TRBJ2-3
v_call: TRBV27
cdr3_length: 16
d_call: .
cdr3_nt: TGTGCCAGCAGTTCCCCCGCGCAGGGGAAGGCAGATACGCAGTATTTT
cdr3_aa: CASSSPAQGKADTQYF

clone_size: .
j_call: TRBJ2-1
v_call: TRBV30
cdr3_length: 15
d_call: .
cdr3_nt: TGTGCCTGGAGTGCCGGGACCGCAAACTACAATGAGCAGTTCTTC
cdr3_aa: CAWSAGTANYNEQFF

clone_size: .
j_call: TRBJ1-1
v_call: TRBV5-4
cdr3_length: 14
d_call: .
cdr3_nt: TGTGCCAGCAGCTCACAGGGAGGAGGCACTGAAGCTTTCTTT
cdr3_aa: CASSSQGGGTEAFF

clone_size: .
j_call: TRBJ2-2
v_call: TRBV6-6
cdr3_length: 16
d_call: TRBD2
cdr3_nt: TGTGCCAGCAGCCCCATGGCGGGGGGAAACACCGGGGAGCTGTTTTTT
cdr3_aa: CASSPMAGGNTGELFF

clone_size: .
j_call: TRBJ1-1
v_call: TRBV14
cdr3_length: 15
d_call: TRBD1
cdr3_nt: TGTGCCAGCAGCCAAGCCGGACAGGGGGCGGCTGAAGCTTTCTTT
cdr3_aa: CASSQAGQGAAEAFF

clone_size: .
j_call: TRBJ1-5
v_call: TRBV6-1
cdr3_length: 16
d_call: .
cdr3_nt: TGTGCCAGCAGTGACCGACAGATTCATAGCAATCAGCCCCAGCATTTT
cdr3_aa: CASSDRQIHSNQPQHF

clone_size: once
j_call: TRBJ2-4
v_call: TRBV27
cdr3_length: 20
d_call: .
cdr3_nt: TGTGCCAGCAGTTTAGCCCCGCCCGGGAATCGGGCTATAGCCAAAAACATTCAGTACTTC
cdr3_aa: CASSLAPPGNRAIAKNIQYF

clone_size: once
j_call: TRBJ2-1
v_call: TRBV14
cdr3_length: 17
d_call: .
cdr3_nt: TGTGCCAGCAGCCAAGATGAGGGGTTAAGCTCCTACAATGAGCAGTTCTTC
cdr3_aa: CASSQDEGLSSYNEQFF

clone_size: .
j_call: TRBJ2-2
v_call: TRBV5-1
cdr3_length: 15
d_call: .
cdr3_nt: TGCGCCAGCAGCTTGGGACACGGGGGCACCGGGGAGCTGTTTTTT
cdr3_aa: CASSLGHGGTGELFF

clone_size: .
j_call: TRBJ2-7
v_call: TRBV4-1
cdr3_length: 13
d_call: .
cdr3_nt: TGCGCCAGCAGCCAAGTGGGCTCCTACGAGCAGTACTTC
cdr3_aa: CASSQVGSYEQYF

clone_size: .
j_call: TRBJ2-5
v_call: TRBV9
cdr3_length: 15
d_call: .
cdr3_nt: TGTGCCAGCAGCGGAGGGGGCGGGACAGAAGAGACCCAGTACTTC
cdr3_aa: CASSGGGGTEETQYF

clone_size: .
j_call: TRBJ2-3
v_call: TRBV11-2
cdr3_length: 16
d_call: .
cdr3_nt: TGTGCCAGCAGCTACTGGACTGACTTTAGCACAGATACGCAGTATTTT
cdr3_aa: CASSYWTDFSTDTQYF

clone_size: few
j_call: TRBJ1-5
v_call: TRBV2
cdr3_length: 15
d_call: .
cdr3_nt: TGTGCCAGCAGTGAACGCAGGAAAAGCAATCAGCCCCAGCATTTT
cdr3_aa: CASSERRKSNQPQHF

clone_size: .
j_call: TRBJ2-1
v_call: TRBV29-1
cdr3_length: 14
d_call: .
cdr3_nt: TGCAGAGCACATGGGCTCAGGTCCTACAATGAGCAGTTCTTC
cdr3_aa: CRAHGLRSYNEQFF

clone_size: .
j_call: TRBJ2-7
v_call: TRBV10-1
cdr3_length: 11
d_call: .
cdr3_nt: TGCGCCAGCAGTGGCACCAACGAGCAGTACTTC
cdr3_aa: CASSGTNEQYF

clone_size: .
j_call: TRBJ1-1
v_call: TRBV6-5
cdr3_length: 10
d_call: .
cdr3_nt: TGTGCCAGCCACGGGTCGGAAGCTTTCTTT
cdr3_aa: CASHGSEAFF

clone_size: .
j_call: TRBJ1-1
v_call: TRBV19
cdr3_length: 15
d_call: .
cdr3_nt: TGTGCCAGTAGTATAGATAAGACAGGAAATCCTGAAGCTTTCTTT
cdr3_aa: CASSIDKTGNPEAFF

clone_size: .
j_call: TRBJ1-2
v_call: TRBV6-5
cdr3_length: 12
d_call: .
cdr3_nt: TGTGCCAGCAGTCCGGGACTGTATGGCTACACCTTC
cdr3_aa: CASSPGLYGYTF

clone_size: .
j_call: TRBJ2-2
v_call: TRBV29-1
cdr3_length: 13
d_call: TRBD1
cdr3_nt: TGCAGCGCCGGGACAGGGAACACCGGGGAGCTGTTTTTT
cdr3_aa: CSAGTGNTGELFF

clone_size: .
j_call: TRBJ2-5
v_call: TRBV27
cdr3_length: 16
d_call: TRBD2
cdr3_nt: TGTGCCAGCAGTTTATTAGCAGCGGGAGCGCAAGAGACCCAGTACTTC
cdr3_aa: CASSLLAAGAQETQYF

clone_size: .
j_call: TRBJ2-1
v_call: TRBV6-4
cdr3_length: 11
d_call: .
cdr3_nt: TGTGCCAGCACCATCTACAATGAGCAGTTCTTC
cdr3_aa: CASTIYNEQFF

clone_size: .
j_call: TRBJ2-3
v_call: TRBV9
cdr3_length: 13
d_call: TRBD1
cdr3_nt: TGTGCCAGCAGCGACAGGGGAATAGATACGCAGTATTTT
cdr3_aa: CASSDRGIDTQYF

clone_size: .
j_call: TRBJ2-2
v_call: TRBV19
cdr3_length: 12
d_call: .
cdr3_nt: TGTGCCAGTAGTCTTAGAGTCGGGGAGCTGTTTTTT
cdr3_aa: CASSLRVGELFF

clone_size: .
j_call: TRBJ2-5
v_call: TRBV29-1
cdr3_length: 12
d_call: .
cdr3_nt: TGCAGCGTAAACAGGGTGGGAGAGACCCAGTACTTC
cdr3_aa: CSVNRVGETQYF

clone_size: .
j_call: TRBJ2-3
v_call: TRBV9
cdr3_length: 14
d_call: .
cdr3_nt: TGTGCCAGCAGCGACCGGGACACCTCAGATACGCAGTATTTT
cdr3_aa: CASSDRDTSDTQYF

clone_size: .
j_call: TRBJ2-2
v_call: TRBV6-1
cdr3_length: 17
d_call: .
cdr3_nt: TGTGCCATCAGTGAGTCGACTCGGAATCCCAACACCGGGGAGCTGTTTTTT
cdr3_aa: CAISESTRNPNTGELFF

clone_size: .
j_call: TRBJ1-2
v_call: TRBV7-9
cdr3_length: 13
d_call: .
cdr3_nt: TGTGCCAGCAGCTCCCCCCCGTTCTATGGCTACACCTTC
cdr3_aa: CASSSPPFYGYTF

clone_size: .
j_call: TRBJ2-3
v_call: TRBV15
cdr3_length: 12
d_call: .
cdr3_nt: TGTGCCACCAGCGGATCCGGGAATACGCAGTATTTT
cdr3_aa: CATSGSGNTQYF

clone_size: .
j_call: TRBJ1-2
v_call: TRBV25-1
cdr3_length: 12
d_call: TRBD1
cdr3_nt: TGTGCCAGCAGTACTGGGACAGGCGATTCCAACTTC
cdr3_aa: CASSTGTGDSNF

clone_size: .
j_call: TRBJ2-2
v_call: TRBV19
cdr3_length: 15
d_call: TRBD1
cdr3_nt: TGTGCCAGTAACCTAGACAGGGAAGACACCGGGGAGCTGTTTTTT
cdr3_aa: CASNLDREDTGELFF

clone_size: .
j_call: TRBJ2-7
v_call: TRBV5-8
cdr3_length: 13
d_call: TRBD1
cdr3_nt: TGTGCCAGCAGCGCAGGGACAGAGTGGGAGCAGTACTTC
cdr3_aa: CASSAGTEWEQYF

clone_size: few
j_call: TRBJ2-7
v_call: TRBV19
cdr3_length: 13
d_call: .
cdr3_nt: TGTGCCAGTAGTTCCCGGGACAACTACGAGCAGTACTTC
cdr3_aa: CASSSRDNYEQYF

clone_size: .
j_call: TRBJ2-5
v_call: TRBV7-7
cdr3_length: 13
d_call: TRBD1
cdr3_nt: TGTGCTAGCAGCCCTGGGACAGAAGAGACCCAGTACTTC
cdr3_aa: CASSPGTEETQYF

clone_size: .
j_call: TRBJ1-3
v_call: TRBV2
cdr3_length: 15
d_call: .
cdr3_nt: TGTGCCAGCATTTTGAGCGGGACAACTGGAAACACCATATATTTT
cdr3_aa: CASILSGTTGNTIYF

clone_size: once
j_call: TRBJ1-2
v_call: TRBV4-1
cdr3_length: 17
d_call: .
cdr3_nt: TGCGCCAGCAGCCAAGAATTAAGTGTAGGTCGGGGCTATGGCTACACCTTC
cdr3_aa: CASSQELSVGRGYGYTF

clone_size: .
j_call: TRBJ2-7
v_call: TRBV5-1
cdr3_length: 13
d_call: TRBD2
cdr3_nt: TGCGCCAGCAGCTACAAGATAGCGGGAGCGGCGATCTTC
cdr3_aa: CASSYKIAGAAIF

clone_size: .
j_call: TRBJ2-7
v_call: TRBV30
cdr3_length: 15
d_call: TRBD1
cdr3_nt: TGTGCCTGGAGTATGTTTGGGACAGGGAGCTACGAGCAGTACTTC
cdr3_aa: CAWSMFGTGSYEQYF

clone_size: once
j_call: TRBJ2-1
v_call: TRBV9
cdr3_length: 12
d_call: .
cdr3_nt: TGTGCCAGCAGCCCCTCCTACAATGAGCAGTTCTTC
cdr3_aa: CASSPSYNEQFF

clone_size: .
j_call: TRBJ2-2
v_call: TRBV29-1
cdr3_length: 12
d_call: .
cdr3_nt: TGCAGCGTTAGTACGAACACCGGGGAGCTGTTTTTT
cdr3_aa: CSVSTNTGELFF

clone_size: once
j_call: TRBJ1-4
v_call: TRBV29-1
cdr3_length: 15
d_call: .
cdr3_nt: TGCAGCGTTGAAGGTTTCAGGGGTTCTAATGAAAAACTGTTTTTT
cdr3_aa: CSVEGFRGSNEKLFF

clone_size: .
j_call: TRBJ2-1
v_call: TRBV9
cdr3_length: 15
d_call: TRBD1
cdr3_nt: TGTGCCAGCAGCGTCGGACAGGGCAGCTACAATGAGCAGTTCTTC
cdr3_aa: CASSVGQGSYNEQFF